This T cell receptor (beta chain) was captured in a study of naive and memory T cell subsets. Study-level results: In naive cells, over 95% of TCR sequences were seen only once. Gini index rose across naive, CM, EM and EMRA in CD4 and CD8. A few larger clonotypes appeared in naive repertoires, especially CD8, possibly memory cells re-expressing CD45RA.

Details on this clonotype: No antigen is known for it.

The beta constant-region primer was an equimolar mix of two oligonucleotides covering TRBC1 and TRBC2. Ligated cDNA was amplified by four rounds of PCR with nested alpha and beta constant-region primers and SP2. TCRdb independently ran MiXCR on the UMI-ligation and nested PCR reads; one entry per CDR3 protein. The sample records roughly 150,000 distinct CDR3 sequences, approximately 22% being singletons. The CDR3 spans 14 residues. Trimming pared 5 bases from V and 4 bases from J, leaving 15 bases between. Looked up from germline, CDR1 is SQVTM and CDR2 is ANQGSEA. Four subsets defined by CD45RA and CD27 were sorted after CD3, CD4, CD8 and live/dead staining.

This clonotype originated in a human donor in good health. What was sequenced was naive CD4+ T cells from blood. The chain uses TRBV29-1 and TRBJ2-1; possibly TRBD1 for D (5 bases). CDR3 sequence (DNA): TGCAGCGTTATTGACAGTAAATATTACAATGAGCAGTTCTTC. Protein sequence: CSVIDSKYYNEQFF.